This T cell receptor (beta chain) derives from a study of T cells of healthy individuals. By sample share, this clonotype is medium-sized. TCRdb reanalysed the 5' RACE reads using MiXCR and keeps one entry per CDR3 protein. The table shows 40,000 to 60,000 distinct CDR3 sequences, with approximately 14% occurring only once. The CDR3 sequence is 12 residues long. Per germline, CDR1 LGHDT and CDR2 YNNKEL (reference sequence). The V and J ends lost 4 bases and 6 bases respectively, with 10 bases between them. The sequence derives from a human donor in good health. The chain carries TRBV3-1 and TRBJ2-7, with D perhaps TRBD1 (5 bases). Here the CDR3 DNA reads TGTGCCAGCAGCCGAGACAGATCCGAGCAGTACTTC. This codes for CASSRDRSEQYF.